This T cell receptor beta chain came from a study of cytomegalovirus exposure and HLA in healthy donors. Primers for the PCR totalled 60 Vbeta and 13 Jbeta. Sequenced by immunoSEQ multiplex PCR; TCRdb stores in-frame clones only, minus some. The sample comprises roughly 200,000 clones, over 80% of which are singletons, and 0.71% rests with the top ten. These donors counted as nominally healthy when sampled, but unrecorded immune exposures were likely. In germline, CDR1 is SGHVS, CDR2 FQNEAQ. CDR3 length: 18 amino acids. The V segment lost 5 bases and the J segment 2 bases; nucleotides outside the gene matches: 13.

The chain employs TRBV7-8 and TRBJ1-1; TRBD1 agrees at 11 bases. Sequencing was done on a sample of PBMCs. The source is a boy between 2 and 10 years old in good health and CMV-seronegative. In DNA, the CDR3 is TGTGCCAGCAGCGAAAAAGGACAGGGGGCGCCGGGTAACACTGAAGCTTTCTTT. Amino acids: CASSEKGQGAPGNTEAFF.